The clone carrying this T cell receptor beta chain has more than one count but fewer than ten. Its antigen is unidentified. This specimen comes from a study of beta chain features in type 1 diabetes. Study-wide results and limits: A definitive answer on HLA type influencing TCRB rearrangement was not reached here. Patients with Type 1 diabetes showed moderately but significantly shorter TCRB CDR3s in all four CD4+ subsets.

Trimming removed 0 bases from V and 0 bases from J, with 9 bases in between. The CDR3 runs to 17 residues. Per germline, CDR1 MGHRA and CDR2 YSYEKL. Since all of the isolated RNA was reverse transcribed, expressed TCRB transcripts were what got sequenced. Libraries were prepared by immunoSEQ multiplex PCR; TCRdb keeps only in-frame clonotypes and omits some of them. This table holds some 410,000 clones, approximately 14% found once. Sequencing was done on a sample of naive CD4+ T cells from blood. The chain has TRBV4-1 and TRBJ1-6; D uncertain. The TCR originated in a man younger than 40 in good health. CDR3 bases: TGCGCCAGCAGCCAAGATTTCGGGAGCTCCTATAATTCACCCCTCCACTTT. Encoded protein: CASSQDFGSSYNSPLHF.